Here is one T cell receptor (beta chain) with its context. Scientists amplified the TCR beta CDR3 regions from RNA transcripts. Second-round multiplex PCR came after first-round RT-PCR with HTBI primers. TCRdb itself ran the multiplex PCR reads through MiXCR, one entry per CDR3 protein. In the table there are approximately 160,000 distinct CDR3 sequences, 37% of which are singletons. The sample comes from a study of Graves' ophthalmopathy and Graves' hyperthyroidism. Other autoimmune diseases, uncontrolled infections, pregnancy or lactation excluded patients from enrollment. The V gene end was trimmed by 0 bases and the J gene end by 1 base; junction bases not matched to a gene: 2. The CDR3 has 15 amino acids. Looked up from germline, CDR1 is SGHDT and CDR2 is YYEEEE.

The chain recombines TRBV5-6 with TRBJ1-2, with 8 bases aligning to TRBD1. The sequence came from a middle-aged woman with Graves' ophthalmopathy. The specimen was peripheral blood. CDR3 sequence: CASSLAGGLNYGYTF. CDR3 bases: TGTGCCAGCAGCTTGGCAGGGGGCCTTAACTATGGCTACACCTTC.